The 7 T cell receptor beta chains below all came from one sample that was sequenced in a study of breast tumors, draining lymph nodes, adjacent tissues listed by TCRdb under 2016. Preparation of the library involved multiplex PCR. These reads were obtained on an Illumina HiSeq 2000. TCRdb took the public reads, trimmed them with fastp at Q25, ran MiXCR for clone calling and kept in-frame beta chains. Rows with a matching CDR3 protein are joined into one entry that keeps the most common DNA and genes. The sample table records tens of thousands of distinct CDR3 sequences; about 61% of these occur just once. Jointly, the top ten make up less than 20% of the sample. What was sequenced was tumor-adjacent breast tissue. These receptors all come from a female donor with breast cancer. Some clones in this sample may be carry-over from other donors' samples.

This chain joins TRBV5-1 and TRBJ2-7; D assignment may be TRBD1 or TRBD2 (5 bases each). The CDR3 extends over 14 amino acids. V was cut by 0 bases and J by 2 bases, with 9 bases left in between. The germline CDR1 and CDR2 sequences are SGHRS and YFSETQ. The CDR3: CASSLEGRAYEQYF. DNA of the CDR3: TGCGCCAGCAGCTTGGAGGGACGAGCCTACGAGCAGTACTTC.

This clonotype was counted at least ten times. A much larger clone differs by one base, so this may be a read error. The V and J genes are TRBV2 and TRBJ2-1, with 8 positions matching TRBD2. Trimming took 6 bases from V and 5 from J; bases not matched to a gene: 9. Per the germline V gene, CDR1 is SNHLY and CDR2 is FYNNEI. CDR3 length equals 15 residues. The CDR3 loop is CASRPAGGGDNEQFF. The CDR3 region has the DNA TGTGCCAGCAGACCGGCGGGGGGAGGGGACAATGAGCAGTTCTTC.

This clonotype was picked up many times. This sequence joins TRBV3-1 and TRBJ2-3; no reliable D call. The CDR3 is made up of 17 amino acids. The V end lost 0 bases, the J end lost 2 bases, and 15 bases lay between the germline ends. Germline CDR1 is LGHDT and CDR2 is YNNKEL (reference sequence). The CDR3 reads CASSQDFGTKYTDTQYF. CDR3 DNA sequence: TGTGCCAGCAGCCAAGATTTTGGAACCAAATACACAGATACGCAGTATTTT.

This chain links TRBV29-1 with TRBJ1-4; unclear D gene. Trimming shortened V by 0 bases and J by 4 bases, and 6 bases separated the two germline ends. Germline loops: CDR1 SQVTM, CDR2 ANQGSEA. This CDR3 has 13 residues. The DNA for the CDR3 is TGCAGCGTTGAAGAGGGCGGTAATGAAAAACTGTTTTTT. Its protein is CSVEEGGNEKLFF.

This clonotype was recorded many times. CDR3: CSVPLAEADATNEKLFF. The CDR3 DNA follows: TGCAGCGTCCCTTTGGCGGAGGCCGACGCAACTAATGAAAAACTGTTTTTT. The chain uses TRBV29-1 and TRBJ1-4, with D unclear. The germline gives CDR1 SQVTM, CDR2 ANQGSEA. Trimming left V 6 bases short and J 0 bases short, with 20 bases between. The CDR3 runs 17 residues.

As regards this clonotype: Possible read error: a much larger clone is one base away. V is TRBV12-3 or TRBV12-4 and J is TRBJ2-1; TRBD1 matches at 12 bases. There are 17 residues in the CDR3. Trimming at V came to 5 bases and at J to 7 bases, leaving 12 bases not matched to a gene. The CDR3 sequence is CASSGGTGGIGRNEQFF. DNA for the CDR3: TGTGCCAGCAGTGGCGGGACAGGGGGCATCGGAAGGAATGAGCAGTTCTTC.

About this clonotype itself: Relative to the germline gene, one junction end is altered; a read error may explain this. V gene TRBV20-1 combines with J gene TRBJ2-1; TRBD2 matches 7 bases. The germline V gene encodes CDR1 DFQATT and CDR2 SNEGSKA (reference sequence). The CDR3 covers 12 residues. This chain's CDR3 is CSATGTNNEPFF. As DNA, the CDR3 is TGCAGTGCCACCGGGACTAACAATGAGCCGTTCTTC.